This T cell receptor (beta chain) was profiled in a study of regulatory T cells in long-lasting Graves disease (dated by TCRdb to the early 2020s). Background for the entire study: Newly diagnosed Graves' disease patients had taken antithyroid drugs for less than 3 months. Persistent Graves' disease patients were compared with newly diagnosed Graves' disease patients by peripheral blood TCR sequencing and RNA sequencing. TCR sequencing covered around 13 persistent and about 20 newly diagnosed Graves' disease patients, some 35 samples in total. The study took place in China and was registered as a clinical trial.

There are 15 amino acids in the CDR3, from cysteine to phenylalanine inclusive. The entry retains the CDR3 DNA only, 45 bases that are in frame from base 1. V gives up 3 bases and J gives up 0 bases, and the segment between their germline ends measures 6 bases. The CDR1 and CDR2 encoded by the germline V gene (reference sequence) are MNHEY and SMNVEV. Study-wide findings and limitations: Sequencing and analysis were restricted to the TCR beta chain. Only peripheral blood was studied, because thyroid tissue, the primary lesion, was inaccessible. TRBV28, TRBJ1-2 and TRBJ2-5 were preferentially used in persistent disease, while TRBV20-1 and TRBJ2-1 were favored in newly diagnosed disease. More public clonotypes were shared among persistent patients (over 2,500) than among newly diagnosed patients (966). The small sample size was acknowledged by the authors as a limitation that may reduce accuracy. Lower TCR Shannon entropy and fewer highly expanded clones were observed in persistent Graves' disease patients than in newly diagnosed patients, which suggested clonal expansion.

Libraries were built with multiplex PCR. The listed sequencing device is Illumina HiSeq 4000. TCR beta libraries were built with iRepertoire HTBI primers and Arm-PCR amplification of CDR3 regions. Gel purification was performed on PCR products prior to sequencing. The study's own analysis went as follows. Across samples, 55 to 80 TRBV and 15 or so TRBJ segments were identified and used for gene usage analysis of CDR3 amino acid clonotypes. COPE and FqMerger were used to merge the filtered high-quality paired reads into contigs. BLAST was used to align contigs to IMGT TRBV, TRBD and TRBJ reference genes, with CDR3 defined following IMGT. Any clonotype with a frequency above 0.1% was counted as a highly expanded clone. Shannon entropy served as the measure of repertoire diversity, while the Gini coefficient captured V-J evenness. A clonotype was considered public if more than one individual shared it. The public reads were reprocessed in TCRdb via fastp at Q25 and MiXCR, keeping in-frame beta chains. A single entry per CDR3 protein holds the most common genes and DNA from its merged rows. TCRdb's processing, not the authors', yielded these V and J calls. The sample includes hundreds of thousands of distinct CDR3 sequences, with roughly a sixth observed a single time. About a fifth of the sample goes to the ten largest clones.

This clonotype has a count of ten or more. Its antigen is still unknown. No base-level quality is on record; no much larger clone is a single base apart. The sample's time point label, decoded: newly diagnosed GD, antithyroid drugs for less than 3 months. For both TCR sequencing and RNA sequencing, RNA was extracted from PBMCs using TRIzol. The diagnosis of Graves' disease followed American Thyroid Association guidelines. Patients for the study were recruited at an endocrinology department in Xi'an, China. From each patient, around 9 milliliters of peripheral blood was collected into an EDTA anticoagulant tube. PBMCs were isolated by Ficoll Paque Plus density gradient separation without further T cell sorting. RNA quality was checked with an Agilent 2100 Bioanalyzer and agarose gel, and concentration with a NanoDrop 2000.

This chain joins TRBV27 to TRBJ2-6; the D segment cannot be called with confidence. The starting material was peripheral blood mononuclear cells (PBMCs), obtained at new diagnosis, from a patient treated with antithyroid drugs. This TCR derives from a female donor with Graves disease. The CDR3 region: CASSFLVSGANVLTF. Here is the DNA: TGTGCCAGCAGTTTCCTTGTCTCTGGGGCCAACGTCCTGACTTTC.